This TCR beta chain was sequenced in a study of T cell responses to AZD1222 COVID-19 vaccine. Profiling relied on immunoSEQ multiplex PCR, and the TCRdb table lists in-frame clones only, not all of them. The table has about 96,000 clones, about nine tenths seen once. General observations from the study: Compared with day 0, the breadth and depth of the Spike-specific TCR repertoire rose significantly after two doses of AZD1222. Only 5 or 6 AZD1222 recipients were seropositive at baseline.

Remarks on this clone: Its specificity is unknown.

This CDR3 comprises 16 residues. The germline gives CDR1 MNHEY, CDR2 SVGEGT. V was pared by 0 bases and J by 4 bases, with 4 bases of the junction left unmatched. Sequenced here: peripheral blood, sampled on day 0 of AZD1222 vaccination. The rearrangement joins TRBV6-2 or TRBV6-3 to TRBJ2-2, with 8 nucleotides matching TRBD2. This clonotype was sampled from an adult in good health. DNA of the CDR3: TGTGCCAGCAGTTACTCTCCGGGGGGGGGCACCGGGGAGCTGTTTTTT. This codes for CASSYSPGGGTGELFF.